This is a list of T cell receptor beta chains from one sample in a study of beta chain features in type 1 diabetes. The repertoire was sequenced with immunoSEQ multiplex PCR; TCRdb's copy has only in-frame clones and lacks some. Among 200,000 to 250,000 clones listed, roughly a tenth were seen once. Sequencing input: central memory CD4+ T cells from blood. The receptors were sampled from a man between 18 and 35 years old in good health. CDR3s include the opening cysteine and the closing phenylalanine or tryptophan. The D gene is left open where the match is weak. Size is omitted from some rows. Given values are once, few, many or a class for expanded clones.

J gene: TRBJ2-1
V gene: TRBV10-3
clone size: few
D gene: TRBD2
CDR3 DNA: TGTGCCACTGGGAGCGGGAGTGCTTACAATGAGCAGTTCTTC
CDR3 protein: CATGSGSAYNEQFF

J gene: TRBJ2-1
V gene: TRBV25-1
clone size: -
D gene: -
CDR3 DNA: TGTGCCAGCAGTGAACCGGTGGGGTGGGGTTCGAATGAGCAGTTCTTC
CDR3 protein: CASSEPVGWGSNEQFF

J gene: TRBJ1-1
V gene: TRBV7-2
clone size: few
D gene: -
CDR3 DNA: TGTGCCAGCAGCTTTCAGGGCCAGGGCACTGAAGCTTTCTTT
CDR3 protein: CASSFQGQGTEAFF

J gene: TRBJ2-1
V gene: TRBV21-1
clone size: many
D gene: -
CDR3 DNA: TGTGCCAGCCCCGAGCGGGAGTTTCGGGATGAGCAGTTCTTC
CDR3 protein: CASPEREFRDEQFF

J gene: TRBJ2-6
V gene: TRBV25-1
clone size: -
D gene: -
CDR3 DNA: TGTGCCAGCAGCTCAGGATACATCTCTGGGGCCAACGTCCTGACTTTC
CDR3 protein: CASSSGYISGANVLTF

J gene: TRBJ1-1
V gene: TRBV15
clone size: few
D gene: -
CDR3 DNA: TGTGCCACCAGCAGAGACGGGGGAGTCCGGACTGAAGCTTTCTTT
CDR3 protein: CATSRDGGVRTEAFF

J gene: TRBJ2-1
V gene: TRBV7-9
clone size: -
D gene: -
CDR3 DNA: TGTGCCAGCAGCTTATATTGGGGTCAGGACAATGAGCAGTTCTTC
CDR3 protein: CASSLYWGQDNEQFF

J gene: TRBJ2-7
V gene: TRBV5-4
clone size: few
D gene: -
CDR3 DNA: TGTGCCAGCAGCCCCCGTAACGGCTACGAGCAGTACTTC
CDR3 protein: CASSPRNGYEQYF

J gene: TRBJ2-5
V gene: TRBV5-1
clone size: once
D gene: TRBD2
CDR3 DNA: TGCGCCAGCCGCTTTGGGCTAGCGGCAAAAGAGACCCAGTACTTC
CDR3 protein: CASRFGLAAKETQYF

J gene: TRBJ1-1
V gene: TRBV7-9
clone size: few
D gene: -
CDR3 DNA: TGTGCCAGCAGCTTAACCCAGAGCACTGAAGCTTTCTTT
CDR3 protein: CASSLTQSTEAFF

J gene: TRBJ2-3
V gene: TRBV28
clone size: few
D gene: TRBD2
CDR3 DNA: TGTGCCAGCAGTTTCCCCGTAGCGGGAGGGGCCACAGATACGCAGTATTTT
CDR3 protein: CASSFPVAGGATDTQYF

J gene: TRBJ2-3
V gene: TRBV9
clone size: -
D gene: TRBD2
CDR3 DNA: TGTGCCAGCAGCGCCGGGACTAGCGGGAGGAGGCAAGATACGCAGTATTTT
CDR3 protein: CASSAGTSGRRQDTQYF

J gene: TRBJ2-5
V gene: TRBV30
clone size: few
D gene: -
CDR3 DNA: TGTGCCTGGAGAAGATCGGGGACGGCTAGTTTCGAGACCCAGTACTTC
CDR3 protein: CAWRRSGTASFETQYF

J gene: TRBJ2-7
V gene: TRBV28
clone size: many
D gene: -
CDR3 DNA: TGTGCCAGCAGTCGTGCGGGGAGATCCGAGCAGTACTTC
CDR3 protein: CASSRAGRSEQYF

J gene: TRBJ2-7
V gene: TRBV7-9
clone size: many
D gene: TRBD2
CDR3 DNA: TGTGCCAGCAGCTTCGGACTAGCCCACGAGCAGTACTTC
CDR3 protein: CASSFGLAHEQYF

J gene: TRBJ1-3
V gene: TRBV7-9
clone size: -
D gene: -
CDR3 DNA: TGTGCCAGCAGCCTTCGGGCGGAACGCGTCTCTGGAAACACCATATATTTT
CDR3 protein: CASSLRAERVSGNTIYF

J gene: TRBJ2-7
V gene: TRBV7-2
clone size: -
D gene: -
CDR3 DNA: TGTGCCAGCAGCGTAGGATTCCAGGGGTCAAACGAGCAGTACTTC
CDR3 protein: CASSVGFQGSNEQYF

J gene: TRBJ2-2
V gene: TRBV19
clone size: -
D gene: TRBD2
CDR3 DNA: TGTGCCAGTAGCTTCAGCGGGAGGGTCACCGGGGAGCTGTTTTTT
CDR3 protein: CASSFSGRVTGELFF

J gene: TRBJ2-1
V gene: TRBV11-2
clone size: -
D gene: -
CDR3 DNA: TGTGCCAGCCATGTACGGCTCTACAATGAGCAGTTCTTC
CDR3 protein: CASHVRLYNEQFF

J gene: TRBJ2-5
V gene: TRBV2
clone size: many
D gene: TRBD1
CDR3 DNA: TGTGCCAGCAGGGGGACAGGGGCTGAGACCCAGTACTTC
CDR3 protein: CASRGTGAETQYF

J gene: TRBJ2-4
V gene: TRBV30
clone size: few
D gene: -
CDR3 DNA: TGTGCCTGGAGTGTAAGCGGGGCCAAAAACATTCAGTACTTC
CDR3 protein: CAWSVSGAKNIQYF

J gene: TRBJ2-7
V gene: TRBV5-1
clone size: -
D gene: -
CDR3 DNA: TGCGCCAGCAGCTGGTCCGGGACGGTCTCCTACGAGCAGTACTTC
CDR3 protein: CASSWSGTVSYEQYF

J gene: TRBJ1-2
V gene: TRBV29-1
clone size: -
D gene: -
CDR3 DNA: TGCAGCGTTGGGGCACCCGGATATGGCTACACCTTC
CDR3 protein: CSVGAPGYGYTF

J gene: TRBJ2-1
V gene: TRBV7-9
clone size: -
D gene: -
CDR3 DNA: TGTGCCAGCAGCTTAAGCTCAGGGGGTAGCGGGATTTACAATGAGCAGTTCTTC
CDR3 protein: CASSLSSGGSGIYNEQFF

J gene: TRBJ2-2
V gene: TRBV9
clone size: -
D gene: -
CDR3 DNA: TGTGCCAGCACCCAATCGGAGGGCGGGGAGCTGTTTTTT
CDR3 protein: CASTQSEGGELFF

J gene: TRBJ2-7
V gene: TRBV7-9
clone size: -
D gene: TRBD2
CDR3 DNA: TGTGCCAGCAGCTTAGGGTCTAGCGGGATAACCACCAACTACGAGCAGTACTTC
CDR3 protein: CASSLGSSGITTNYEQYF

J gene: TRBJ2-3
V gene: TRBV29-1
clone size: -
D gene: TRBD1
CDR3 DNA: TGCAGCGGGGACAGGGTTACAGATACGCAGTATTTT
CDR3 protein: CSGDRVTDTQYF

J gene: TRBJ2-1
V gene: TRBV15
clone size: few
D gene: TRBD2
CDR3 DNA: TGTGCCACCAGCGAAGGCGGGAGCTCCTACAATGAGCAGTTCTTC
CDR3 protein: CATSEGGSSYNEQFF

J gene: TRBJ2-1
V gene: TRBV28
clone size: -
D gene: -
CDR3 DNA: TGTGCCAGCAGCGGGACTCTGAGCTCCTACAATGAGCAGTTCTTC
CDR3 protein: CASSGTLSSYNEQFF

J gene: TRBJ2-5
V gene: TRBV7-7
clone size: few
D gene: TRBD1
CDR3 DNA: TGTGCTAGCAGCTTAGGGACAGTACAAGAGACCCAGTACTTC
CDR3 protein: CASSLGTVQETQYF

J gene: TRBJ2-3
V gene: TRBV7-2
clone size: few
D gene: -
CDR3 DNA: TGTGCCAGCAGCTTAGATAGGGCTTCTGGCACAGATACGCAGTATTTT
CDR3 protein: CASSLDRASGTDTQYF

J gene: TRBJ2-5
V gene: TRBV10-3
clone size: -
D gene: TRBD2
CDR3 DNA: TGTGCCATCAGGGGAAGTAGCGGGAGCCAAGAGACCCAGTACTTC
CDR3 protein: CAIRGSSGSQETQYF

J gene: TRBJ2-6
V gene: TRBV7-7
clone size: many
D gene: -
CDR3 DNA: TGTGCTATCTCGGGGTCTGGGGCCAACGTCCTGACTTTC
CDR3 protein: CAISGSGANVLTF

J gene: TRBJ2-7
V gene: TRBV10-3
clone size: -
D gene: -
CDR3 DNA: TGTGCCATCTCCAGAGACTTCTACGAGCAGTACTTC
CDR3 protein: CAISRDFYEQYF

J gene: TRBJ2-7
V gene: TRBV7-2
clone size: few
D gene: -
CDR3 DNA: TGTGCCAGCAGCTTAGCGTGGTCCTACGAGCAGTACTTC
CDR3 protein: CASSLAWSYEQYF

J gene: TRBJ2-5
V gene: TRBV2
clone size: -
D gene: TRBD2
CDR3 DNA: TGTGCCAGCAGCCTCTCCGGGACTAGCGGAAAAGAGACCCAGTACTTC
CDR3 protein: CASSLSGTSGKETQYF

J gene: TRBJ1-1
V gene: TRBV5-1
clone size: -
D gene: -
CDR3 DNA: TGCGCCAGCAGCGATGGAGACGGATCCACTGAAGCTTTCTTT
CDR3 protein: CASSDGDGSTEAFF

J gene: TRBJ2-6
V gene: TRBV2
clone size: -
D gene: -
CDR3 DNA: TGTGCCAGCAATCCTGGGGCCAACGTCCTGACTTTC
CDR3 protein: CASNPGANVLTF

J gene: TRBJ1-2
V gene: TRBV30
clone size: -
D gene: TRBD1
CDR3 DNA: TGTGCCTGGAGTACAGGGGGCTGGGGCTACACCTTC
CDR3 protein: CAWSTGGWGYTF

J gene: TRBJ2-1
V gene: TRBV11-3
clone size: many
D gene: -
CDR3 DNA: TGTGCCAGCAGCTACAGGGACTCTCGCAATGAGCAGTTCTTC
CDR3 protein: CASSYRDSRNEQFF

J gene: TRBJ2-7
V gene: TRBV29-1
clone size: -
D gene: TRBD2
CDR3 DNA: TGCAGCGTTGGGGGACTAAGCGGGAGGGCGTCCTCCTACGAGCAGTACTTC
CDR3 protein: CSVGGLSGRASSYEQYF

J gene: TRBJ2-5
V gene: TRBV30
clone size: few
D gene: TRBD2
CDR3 DNA: TGTGCCTGGAGGCCAAAGGGCGGAATAGCGGGAGGAGAGACCCAGTACTTC
CDR3 protein: CAWRPKGGIAGGETQYF

J gene: TRBJ2-1
V gene: TRBV2
clone size: -
D gene: TRBD1
CDR3 DNA: TGTGCCAGCACCCAAACGGACAGGCGTAAGTTCTTC
CDR3 protein: CASTQTDRRKFF

J gene: TRBJ2-3
V gene: TRBV5-1
clone size: few
D gene: -
CDR3 DNA: TGCGCCAGCAGCCCTAGCGAGTCCACAGATACGCAGTATTTT
CDR3 protein: CASSPSESTDTQYF

J gene: TRBJ2-1
V gene: TRBV7-7
clone size: -
D gene: TRBD2
CDR3 DNA: TGTGCTAGCAGCGCTAGACTAGCGGGAGGTAATGAGCAGTTCTTC
CDR3 protein: CASSARLAGGNEQFF

J gene: TRBJ2-7
V gene: TRBV5-4
clone size: -
D gene: -
CDR3 DNA: TGTGCCAGCCGTACCAACGGAGTCACCTACGAGCAGTACTTC
CDR3 protein: CASRTNGVTYEQYF

J gene: TRBJ2-7
V gene: TRBV28
clone size: many
D gene: -
CDR3 DNA: TGTGCCAGCAGTAGGCGGGGACAGTGGGACTACGAGCAGTACTTC
CDR3 protein: CASSRRGQWDYEQYF

J gene: TRBJ2-5
V gene: TRBV18
clone size: few
D gene: -
CDR3 DNA: TGTGCCAGCTCACCACTCGGACGGGAGTCCCAAGAGACCCAGTACTTC
CDR3 protein: CASSPLGRESQETQYF

J gene: TRBJ2-3
V gene: TRBV9
clone size: few
D gene: TRBD2
CDR3 DNA: TGTGCCAGCAGCCCTAGAGGTAGCGGGGTTTCCACAGATACGCAGTATTTT
CDR3 protein: CASSPRGSGVSTDTQYF